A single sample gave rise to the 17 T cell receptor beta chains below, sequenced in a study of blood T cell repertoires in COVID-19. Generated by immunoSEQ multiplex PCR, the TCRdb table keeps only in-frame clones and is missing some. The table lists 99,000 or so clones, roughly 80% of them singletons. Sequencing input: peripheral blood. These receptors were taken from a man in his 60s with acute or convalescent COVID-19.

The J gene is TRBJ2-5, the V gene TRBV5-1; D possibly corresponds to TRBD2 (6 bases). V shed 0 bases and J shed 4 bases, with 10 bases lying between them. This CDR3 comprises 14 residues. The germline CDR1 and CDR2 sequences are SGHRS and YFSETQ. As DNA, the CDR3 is TGCGCCAGCAGCTTGGAGGTCGGGAGAGAGACCCAGTACTTC. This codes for CASSLEVGRETQYF.

The CDR3 spells CASSRDRVGGDTQYF. The CDR3 nucleotides are TGTGCCAGCAGCCGGGACAGGGTTGGGGGAGATACGCAGTATTTT. The chain has TRBV3-1 (or the pseudogene TRBV3-2) and TRBJ2-3; 9 bases map to TRBD1. This CDR3 region has 15 residues. Germline values: CDR1 LGHDT, CDR2 YNNKEL (reference sequence). Germline trimming cut 4 bases from V and 5 bases from J; bases unmatched to any gene: 7.

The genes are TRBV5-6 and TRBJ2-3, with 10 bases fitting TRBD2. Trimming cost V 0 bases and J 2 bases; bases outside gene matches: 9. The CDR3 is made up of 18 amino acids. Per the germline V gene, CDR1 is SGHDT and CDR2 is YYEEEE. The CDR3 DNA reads TGTGCCAGCAGCTTGGCCGGAGGTAGCGGGAGGTACACAGATACGCAGTATTTT. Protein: CASSLAGGSGRYTDTQYF. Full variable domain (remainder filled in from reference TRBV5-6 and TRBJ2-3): DAGVTQSPTHLIKTRGQQVTLRCSPKSGHDTVSWYQQALGQGPQFIFQYYEEEERQRGNFPDRFSGHQFPNYSSELNVNALLLGDSALYLCASSLAGGSGRYTDTQYFGPGTRLTVL.

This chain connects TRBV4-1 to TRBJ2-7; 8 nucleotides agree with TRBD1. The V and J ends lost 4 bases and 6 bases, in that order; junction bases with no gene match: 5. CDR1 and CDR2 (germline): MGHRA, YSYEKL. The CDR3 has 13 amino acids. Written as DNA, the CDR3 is TGCGCCAGCAGCCGTGTTACAGGGGGCGAGCAGTACTTC. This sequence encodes CASSRVTGGEQYF.

Here the CDR3 DNA reads TGTGCCAGCAGTGAAGGTGGGCAGGGGGGCTACGAGCAGTACTTC. Translating gives CASSEGGQGGYEQYF. This rearrangement joins TRBV6-1 to TRBJ2-7, with D maybe TRBD1 (7 bases). Germline V lookup: CDR1 MNHNS, CDR2 SASEGT. V shed 1 base and J shed 3 bases, with 13 bases lying between them. The CDR3 loop spans 15 amino acids.

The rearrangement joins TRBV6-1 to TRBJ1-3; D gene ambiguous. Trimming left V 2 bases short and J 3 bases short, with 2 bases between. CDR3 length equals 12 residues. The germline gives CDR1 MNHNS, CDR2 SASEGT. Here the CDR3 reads CASSEYGNTIYF. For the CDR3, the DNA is TGTGCCAGCAGTGAATATGGAAACACCATATATTTT.

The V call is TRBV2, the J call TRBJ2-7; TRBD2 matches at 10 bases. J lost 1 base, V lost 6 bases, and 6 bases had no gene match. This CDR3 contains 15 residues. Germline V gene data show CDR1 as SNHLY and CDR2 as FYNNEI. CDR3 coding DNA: TGTGCCAGCAGGGGTGAGGGACTAGCGTCCTACGAGCAGTACTTC. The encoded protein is CASRGEGLASYEQYF.

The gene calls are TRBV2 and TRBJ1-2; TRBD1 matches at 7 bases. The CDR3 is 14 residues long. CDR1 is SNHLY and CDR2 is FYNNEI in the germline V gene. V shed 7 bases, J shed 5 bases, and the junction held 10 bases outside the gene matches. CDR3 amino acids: CASTEGGQSYGYTF. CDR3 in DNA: TGTGCCAGCACCGAAGGGGGACAGTCATATGGCTACACCTTC.

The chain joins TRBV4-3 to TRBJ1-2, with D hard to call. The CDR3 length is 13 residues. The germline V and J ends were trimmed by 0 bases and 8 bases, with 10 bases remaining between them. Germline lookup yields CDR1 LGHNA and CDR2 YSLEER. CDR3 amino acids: CASSQDQSWGYTF. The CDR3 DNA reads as TGCGCCAGCAGCCAAGATCAGTCATGGGGCTACACCTTC.

For the CDR3, the DNA is TGTGCCAGCAGCCCGGACTTCGTAAAGCAGTTCTTC. Residues: CASSPDFVKQFF. This sequence joins TRBV11-2 and TRBJ2-1, with a possible D match to TRBD2 (5 bases). Germline V gene sequence: CDR1 SGHAT, CDR2 FQNNGV. This CDR3 has 12 residues. V lost 5 bases and J lost 11, with 13 bases in between.

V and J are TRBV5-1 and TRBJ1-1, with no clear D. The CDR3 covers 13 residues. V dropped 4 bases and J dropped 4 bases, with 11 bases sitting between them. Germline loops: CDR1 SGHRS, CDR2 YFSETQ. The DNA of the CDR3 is TGCGCCAGCAGCCTGCAGGAGGGCACTGAAGCTTTCTTT. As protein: CASSLQEGTEAFF.

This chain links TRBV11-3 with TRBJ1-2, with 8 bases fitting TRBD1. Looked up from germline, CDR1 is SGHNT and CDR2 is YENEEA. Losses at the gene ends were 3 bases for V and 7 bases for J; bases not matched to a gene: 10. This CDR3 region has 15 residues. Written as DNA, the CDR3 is TGTGCCAGCAGCTTTTGGACAGGGTTGGGAAGTGGCTACACCTTC. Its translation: CASSFWTGLGSGYTF. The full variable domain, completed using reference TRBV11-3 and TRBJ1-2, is EAGVVQSPRYKIIEKKQPVAFWCNPISGHNTLYWYLQNLGQGPELLIRYENEEAVDDSQLPKDRFSAERLKGVDSTLKIQPAELGDSAVYLCASSFWTGLGSGYTFGSGTRLTVV.

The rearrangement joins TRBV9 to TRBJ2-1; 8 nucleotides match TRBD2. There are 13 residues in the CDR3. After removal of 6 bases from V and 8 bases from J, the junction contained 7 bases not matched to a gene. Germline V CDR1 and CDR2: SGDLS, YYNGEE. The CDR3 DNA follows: TGTGCCAGCACGAACGGGGGACTAGATGAGCAGTTCTTC. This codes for CASTNGGLDEQFF.

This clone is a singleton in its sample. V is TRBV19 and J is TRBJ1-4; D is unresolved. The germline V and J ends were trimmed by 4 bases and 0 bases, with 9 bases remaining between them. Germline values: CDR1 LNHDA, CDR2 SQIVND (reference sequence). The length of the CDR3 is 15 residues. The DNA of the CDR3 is TGTGCCAGTAGTAGGGCGCGACCAACTAATGAAAAACTGTTTTTT. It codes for CASSRARPTNEKLFF.

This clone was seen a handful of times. CDR3 nucleotide sequence: TGTGCCAGCAGCTGGGACAGCTCCTACGAGCAGTACTTC. This translates into CASSWDSSYEQYF. The chain carries TRBV5-6 and TRBJ2-7; 7 bases agree with TRBD1. The CDR3 spans 13 residues. The V and J ends lost 3 bases and 0 bases, in that order; junction bases with no gene match: 0. From germline, CDR1 is SGHDT and CDR2 YYEEEE.

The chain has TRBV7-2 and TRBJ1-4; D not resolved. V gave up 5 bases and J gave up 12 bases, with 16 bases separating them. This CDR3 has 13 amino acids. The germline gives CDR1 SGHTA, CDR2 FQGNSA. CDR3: CASSPAEPSELFF. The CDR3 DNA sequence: TGTGCCAGCAGCCCCGCGGAGCCTTCAGAACTGTTTTTT.

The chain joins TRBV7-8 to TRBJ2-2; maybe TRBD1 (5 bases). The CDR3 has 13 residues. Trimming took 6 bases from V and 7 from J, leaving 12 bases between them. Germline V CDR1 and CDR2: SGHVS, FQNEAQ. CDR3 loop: CASRPGQIGELFF. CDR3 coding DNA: TGTGCCAGCAGGCCAGGGCAGATCGGGGAGCTGTTTTTT.